This is a list of T cell receptor beta chains from one sample in a study of T cell responses to AZD1222 COVID-19 vaccine. Assay used: immunoSEQ multiplex PCR; TCRdb lists only in-frame clones, some missing. This sample has roughly 160,000 clones; roughly 94% occur once, and the top ten carry 0.6% to 0.7%. The input for sequencing was peripheral blood, taken on day 0 of AZD1222 vaccination. The receptors originated from an adult in good health. Each CDR3 is given with its conserved first and last residue. The order of the fields is CDR3 protein, CDR3 DNA, V gene, D gene, J gene, clone size. The D gene is left open where the match is weak. A row's size may be missing; if present it is once, few, many or a size class.

CDR3: CASRVSGKDEQFF; DNA: TGCGCCAGCAGGGTAAGCGGGAAGGATGAGCAGTTCTTC; V: TRBV10-1; D: TRBD2; J: TRBJ2-1; size: few
CDR3: CASSVRQASSPLHF; DNA: TGTGCCAGCAGTGTTCGGCAGGCCTCCTCACCCCTCCACTTT; V: TRBV2; D: NA; J: TRBJ1-6; size: NA
CDR3: CASSPAAMGYGYTF; DNA: TGTGCCAGCTCACCGGCAGCGATGGGTTATGGCTACACCTTC; V: TRBV18; D: NA; J: TRBJ1-2; size: NA
CDR3: CASSPVPTGGPTGELFF; DNA: TGTGCCAGCAGTCCCGTTCCGACAGGGGGCCCCACCGGGGAGCTGTTTTTT; V: TRBV27; D: TRBD1; J: TRBJ2-2; size: NA
CDR3: CAMEGGRNYEQYF; DNA: TGTGCCATGGAGGGCGGGAGGAACTACGAGCAGTACTTC; V: TRBV30; D: TRBD2; J: TRBJ2-7; size: NA
CDR3: CASISGRGTEAFF; DNA: TGTGCCAGCATCTCAGGGAGGGGCACTGAAGCTTTCTTT; V: TRBV28; D: NA; J: TRBJ1-1; size: NA
CDR3: CASSSLGGDWNSPLHF; DNA: TGTGCCAGCAGCTCTTTGGGAGGTGATTGGAATTCACCCCTCCACTTT; V: TRBV7-2; D: NA; J: TRBJ1-6; size: NA
CDR3: CASSSWRSPRGNQPQHF; DNA: TGTGCCAGCAGTTCGTGGAGGTCCCCCAGGGGGAATCAGCCCCAGCATTTT; V: TRBV27; D: TRBD1; J: TRBJ1-5; size: few
CDR3: CASTPGLPGETQYF; DNA: TGTGCCAGCACCCCAGGGCTCCCCGGCGAGACCCAGTACTTC; V: TRBV27; D: NA; J: TRBJ2-5; size: NA
CDR3: CAWSVVGGTEQFF; DNA: TGTGCCTGGAGTGTGGTCGGGGGGACTGAGCAGTTCTTC; V: TRBV30; D: TRBD2; J: TRBJ2-1; size: NA
CDR3: CASSQEGTAGNTIYF; DNA: TGCGCCAGCAGCCAAGAAGGGACAGCTGGAAACACCATATATTTT; V: TRBV4-1; D: TRBD1; J: TRBJ1-3; size: NA
CDR3: CAIADESSYEQYF; DNA: TGTGCCATCGCCGACGAGAGCTCCTACGAGCAGTACTTC; V: TRBV10-3; D: NA; J: TRBJ2-7; size: NA
CDR3: CASSWDGEKPQHF; DNA: TGTGCCAGCAGTTGGGACGGTGAAAAGCCCCAGCATTTT; V: TRBV6-5; D: NA; J: TRBJ1-5; size: NA
CDR3: CASTTGALEAFF; DNA: TGTGCCAGCACGACAGGGGCATTGGAAGCTTTCTTT; V: TRBV28; D: TRBD1; J: TRBJ1-1; size: NA
CDR3: CASSMTGLNTGELFF; DNA: TGTGCCAGCAGCATGACTGGACTGAACACCGGGGAGCTGTTTTTT; V: TRBV7-2; D: NA; J: TRBJ2-2; size: NA
CDR3: CASFRGGGVYGYTF; DNA: TGTGCCAGCTTCCGCGGGGGGGGTGTCTATGGCTACACCTTC; V: TRBV28; D: NA; J: TRBJ1-2; size: NA
CDR3: CASSPEAGQETQYF; DNA: TGCGCCAGCAGCCCCGAAGCGGGACAAGAGACCCAGTACTTC; V: TRBV5-1; D: TRBD2; J: TRBJ2-5; size: NA
CDR3: CSVEGVTEAFF; DNA: TGCAGCGTGGAGGGAGTCACTGAAGCTTTCTTT; V: TRBV29-1; D: NA; J: TRBJ1-1; size: NA
CDR3: CASSLGYNEQFF; DNA: TGTGCCAGCAGTTTGGGGTACAATGAGCAGTTCTTC; V: TRBV28; D: NA; J: TRBJ2-1; size: NA
CDR3: CASSLANTLNTEAFF; DNA: TGCGCCAGCAGCTTGGCGAACACTTTGAACACTGAAGCTTTCTTT; V: TRBV5-1; D: NA; J: TRBJ1-1; size: NA
CDR3: CASSGGPTYEQYF; DNA: TGTGCCAGCAGTGGGGGACCTACCTACGAGCAGTACTTC; V: TRBV5-5; D: NA; J: TRBJ2-7; size: NA
CDR3: CASRATRNSNQPQHF; DNA: TGTGCCAGCAGAGCGACACGGAATAGCAATCAGCCCCAGCATTTT; V: TRBV6-5; D: NA; J: TRBJ1-5; size: NA
CDR3: CATSDGGTEAFF; DNA: TGTGCCACCAGTGACGGAGGGACAGAAGCTTTCTTT; V: TRBV24-1; D: NA; J: TRBJ1-1; size: NA
CDR3: CASSSYQIFSSYNEQFF; DNA: TGTGCCAGCAGCTCCTATCAGATTTTCAGCTCCTACAATGAGCAGTTCTTC; V: TRBV13; D: NA; J: TRBJ2-1; size: NA
CDR3: CASSRTKDQGYGYTF; DNA: TGTGCCAGCAGCCGGACGAAAGACCAGGGGTATGGCTACACCTTC; V: TRBV4-2; D: NA; J: TRBJ1-2; size: once
CDR3: CASTRGGLGEKLFF; DNA: TGCGCCAGCACCCGGGGAGGACTGGGTGAAAAACTGTTTTTT; V: TRBV5-1; D: NA; J: TRBJ1-4; size: NA